The TCR beta chain under discussion was sequenced for a study of T-cell reconstitution after alpha-beta-depleted transplantation in children. The CDR3 contains 15 residues. The germline V gene has CDR1 SGHDT and CDR2 YYEEEE. Trimming took 4 bases from V and 3 from J, leaving 13 bases between them. Construction of the TCRbeta library involved unique molecular identifiers. TCRdb re-called the PCR reads through MiXCR, storing one row per CDR3 protein. The sample shows approximately 83,000 distinct CDR3 sequences, 10% to 15% of them seen only once. The input for sequencing was PBMCs from the stem cell graft donor, taken from the stem cell graft. J is TRBJ1-4 and V is TRBV5-6; D remains unclear. This clonotype originated in a human donor who donated a stem cell graft to a child with inherited bone marrow failure. The CDR3 sequence is CASSPRWKANEKLFF. In nucleotides, the CDR3 is TGTGCCAGCAGCCCTCGGTGGAAGGCTAATGAAAAACTGTTTTTT. The full variable domain, with the rest looked up from reference TRBV5-6 and TRBJ1-4, is DAGVTQSPTHLIKTRGQQVTLRCSPKSGHDTVSWYQQALGQGPQFIFQYYEEEERQRGNFPDRFSGHQFPNYSSELNVNALLLGDSALYLCASSPRWKANEKLFFGSGTQLSVL.